This TCR beta chain was identified during a study of CD8 T cells in Susac syndrome. In germline, CDR1 is LGHDT, CDR2 YNNKEL (reference sequence). The V gene end was trimmed by 3 bases and the J gene end by 10 bases; junction bases not matched to a gene: 10. The CDR3 loop spans 14 amino acids. Reverse transcription used about 0.45 to 1 ug RNA and random hexamers. An immunoSEQ multiplex PCR amplified TCR beta CDR3 over 54 Vbeta and 13 Jbeta. TCRdb reprocessed the immunoSEQ multiplex PCR reads via MiXCR and lists one record per CDR3 protein. Among about 150,000 distinct CDR3 sequences, 93% were seen once, and the ten largest hold roughly 0.097%. TCR beta was sequenced from blood CD8+ and CD4+ T cells. Negative isolation yielded CD4+ and CD8+ T cells, and FACS enriched TEMRA cells.

The TCR was taken from a human donor with multiple sclerosis. The chain employs TRBV3-1 and TRBJ2-5, with 8 bases lining up with TRBD2. Sequencing was done on a sample of CD4+ T cells from PBMCs. CDR3: CASSHGRGGLGQYF. The DNA of the CDR3 is TGTGCCAGCAGCCACGGGAGGGGCGGATTAGGCCAGTACTTC.